Listed below are T cell receptor beta chains from one sample, sequenced in a study of blood T cell repertoires in COVID-19. Sequenced by immunoSEQ multiplex PCR; TCRdb stores in-frame clones only, minus some. This sample has 250,000 to 300,000 clones, with around 92% found just once. The sample consisted of PBMCs or T cells enriched from blood (not recorded which). The receptors were gathered from a woman in her sixties or seventies who had recovered from COVID-19. The CDR3 runs from the conserved cysteine through the conserved F or W. D genes are given only for firm matches. Part of the rows lack a size; the others show once, few, many or a class for expanded clones.

V gene,J gene,clone size,D gene,CDR3 protein,CDR3 DNA
TRBV29-1,TRBJ1-1,.,TRBD1,CSVNRGDTEAFF,TGCAGCGTTAACAGGGGGGACACTGAAGCTTTCTTT
TRBV18,TRBJ2-1,.,TRBD1,CASSPPGQDEQFF,TGTGCCAGCTCACCACCGGGACAGGATGAGCAGTTCTTC
TRBV5-1,TRBJ2-3,.,.,CASSFSSGSTDTQYF,TGCGCCAGCAGCTTCAGTAGCGGTAGCACAGATACGCAGTATTTT
TRBV3-1/TRBV3-2,TRBJ2-2,.,TRBD2,CASSPLAGRTGELFF,TGTGCCAGCAGCCCTTTAGCGGGGAGGACCGGGGAGCTGTTTTTT
TRBV2,TRBJ1-2,.,TRBD1,CASVPGQGKYGYTF,TGTGCCAGCGTTCCGGGACAGGGGAAATATGGCTACACCTTC
TRBV5-1,TRBJ1-5,many,TRBD1,CASSLTGSEPQHF,TGCGCCAGCAGCCTGACAGGGTCGGAGCCCCAGCATTTT
TRBV27,TRBJ2-4,.,.,CASSLWALGGIQYF,TGTGCCAGCAGTTTATGGGCCCTAGGAGGCATTCAGTACTTC
TRBV25-1,TRBJ2-5,.,TRBD2,CASSDFSGRGPETQYF,TGTGCCAGCAGTGATTTTAGCGGGAGGGGTCCAGAGACCCAGTACTTC
TRBV5-1,TRBJ2-7,.,.,CASSDLGRGSSYEQYF,TGCGCCAGCAGCGATCTAGGACGGGGATCATCGTACGAGCAGTACTTC
TRBV19,TRBJ2-7,.,TRBD1,CATSGTGTGTYEQYF,TGTGCCACATCTGGAACCGGGACAGGGACCTACGAGCAGTACTTC
TRBV6-5,TRBJ1-6,few,.,CASRLHPRSPLHF,TGTGCCAGCAGATTACACCCACGTTCACCCCTCCACTTT
TRBV27,TRBJ2-2,.,TRBD2,CASRRTSVLTGELFF,TGTGCCAGCAGGCGGACTAGCGTCCTCACCGGGGAGCTGTTTTTT
TRBV10-2,TRBJ1-4,.,TRBD1,CASSDGQDELFF,TGCGCCAGCAGCGACGGACAGGATGAACTGTTTTTT
TRBV20-1,TRBJ2-5,few,.,CSARVRETQYF,TGCAGTGCTAGAGTGAGGGAGACCCAGTACTTC
TRBV27,TRBJ1-2,.,.,CASSFFGGSYGYTF,TGTGCCAGCAGTTTTTTCGGCGGGTCCTATGGCTACACCTTC
TRBV7-2,TRBJ1-4,.,TRBD1,CASTLDRVGEKLFF,TGTGCCAGCACCTTGGACAGGGTTGGTGAAAAACTGTTTTTT
TRBV28,TRBJ1-6,few,TRBD1,CASSTPGQGSSPLHF,TGTGCCAGCAGTACGCCGGGACAGGGGAGTTCACCCCTCCACTTT
TRBV5-1,TRBJ2-3,.,TRBD1,CASSPIGTGGTDTQYF,TGCGCCAGCAGTCCTATCGGGACAGGGGGCACAGATACGCAGTATTTT
TRBV30,TRBJ1-2,.,.,CAWSVCGAGGYTF,TGTGCCTGGAGTGTATGTGGGGCTGGGGGCTACACCTTC
TRBV3-1/TRBV3-2,TRBJ2-2,.,TRBD2,CASSQAAGAPGELFF,TGTGCCAGCAGCCAAGCGGCGGGAGCCCCCGGGGAGCTGTTTTTT
TRBV4-1,TRBJ2-3,.,TRBD2,CASSQVLAGGADTQYF,TGCGCCAGCAGCCAAGTTCTAGCGGGGGGGGCAGATACGCAGTATTTT
TRBV19,TRBJ2-1,.,TRBD2,CASSSGGEGSNEQFF,TGTGCCAGTAGCTCCGGAGGGGAGGGATCCAATGAGCAGTTCTTC
TRBV25-1,TRBJ1-6,once,.,CASSGGATLHF,TGTGCCAGCAGTGGGGGAGCCACCCTCCACTTT
TRBV19,TRBJ2-7,.,TRBD2,CASSMVAGGTYEQYF,TGTGCCAGTAGTATGGTAGCGGGGGGAACCTACGAGCAGTACTTC
TRBV7-9,TRBJ1-1,.,.,CASSLGGQYEAFF,TGTGCCAGCAGCTTAGGCGGACAGTATGAAGCTTTCTTT
TRBV6-5,TRBJ2-5,.,.,CASSSDKVAQYF,TGTGCCAGCAGTTCTGACAAAGTGGCCCAGTACTTC
TRBV6-4,TRBJ2-2,.,TRBD2,CASSDSAGDSTGELFF,TGTGCCAGCAGTGACTCAGCGGGAGACTCCACCGGGGAGCTGTTTTTT
TRBV5-5,TRBJ1-5,.,.,CASSPDSDQPQHF,TGTGCCAGCAGCCCCGACAGCGATCAGCCCCAGCATTTT
TRBV24-1,TRBJ2-5,.,TRBD2,CATHRAETRKGLAERSYQETQYF,TGTGCCACCCACAGGGCGGAAACCCGAAAAGGACTAGCGGAACGATCGTACCAAGAGACCCAGTACTTC
TRBV5-1,TRBJ1-4,.,TRBD1,CASSPGQGEKLFF,TGCGCCAGCAGTCCGGGACAGGGTGAAAAACTGTTTTTT
TRBV3-1/TRBV3-2,TRBJ2-7,.,TRBD1,CASSPDRGDEQYF,TGTGCCAGCAGCCCTGACAGGGGGGACGAGCAGTACTTC
TRBV2,TRBJ2-3,.,.,CASSVQRVTDTQYF,TGTGCCAGCAGTGTACAGCGGGTAACGGATACGCAGTATTTT
TRBV6-1,TRBJ1-6,once,.,CASSELGPGGSSYNSPLHF,TGTGCCAGCAGTGAACTTGGGCCAGGCGGGAGCTCCTATAATTCACCCCTCCACTTT
TRBV20-1,TRBJ2-1,.,.,CSASTSIIDEQFF,TGCAGTGCTAGTACTAGTATTATCGATGAGCAGTTCTTC
TRBV6-5,TRBJ2-1,.,.,CASSRDGPSYNEQFF,TGTGCCAGCAGCCGCGATGGTCCCTCCTACAATGAGCAGTTCTTC
TRBV10-1,TRBJ2-2,.,TRBD1,CASSDPGQIPGELFF,TGCGCCAGCAGTGATCCGGGACAGATACCCGGGGAGCTGTTTTTT
TRBV5-1,TRBJ2-1,few,TRBD2,CASSFSTSGHNEQFF,TGCGCCAGCAGCTTCTCCACTAGCGGCCACAATGAGCAGTTCTTC
TRBV18,TRBJ1-3,.,TRBD1,CASSPPIGGQGQETIYF,TGTGCCAGCTCACCACCGATTGGGGGACAGGGGCAAGAAACCATATATTTT
TRBV27,TRBJ1-3,.,.,CASSQTGDRSGNTIYF,TGTGCCAGCAGTCAAACAGGAGATAGGTCTGGAAACACCATATATTTT
TRBV5-1,TRBJ2-3,.,TRBD2,CASSPGTSGRSGTQYF,TGCGCCAGCAGCCCCGGGACTAGCGGTCGTTCGGGGACGCAGTATTTT
TRBV5-6,TRBJ1-2,.,.,CASSFRGYGYTF,TGTGCCAGCAGCTTTCGGGGCTATGGCTACACCTTC
TRBV2,TRBJ1-3,.,TRBD1,CASSEGQGGPKGRTIYF,TGTGCCAGCAGTGAAGGCCAGGGGGGACCAAAGGGTCGCACCATATATTTT
TRBV12-3/TRBV12-4,TRBJ1-4,.,.,CASSLGQGQKLFF,TGTGCCAGCAGTTTAGGGCAGGGGCAAAAACTGTTTTTT